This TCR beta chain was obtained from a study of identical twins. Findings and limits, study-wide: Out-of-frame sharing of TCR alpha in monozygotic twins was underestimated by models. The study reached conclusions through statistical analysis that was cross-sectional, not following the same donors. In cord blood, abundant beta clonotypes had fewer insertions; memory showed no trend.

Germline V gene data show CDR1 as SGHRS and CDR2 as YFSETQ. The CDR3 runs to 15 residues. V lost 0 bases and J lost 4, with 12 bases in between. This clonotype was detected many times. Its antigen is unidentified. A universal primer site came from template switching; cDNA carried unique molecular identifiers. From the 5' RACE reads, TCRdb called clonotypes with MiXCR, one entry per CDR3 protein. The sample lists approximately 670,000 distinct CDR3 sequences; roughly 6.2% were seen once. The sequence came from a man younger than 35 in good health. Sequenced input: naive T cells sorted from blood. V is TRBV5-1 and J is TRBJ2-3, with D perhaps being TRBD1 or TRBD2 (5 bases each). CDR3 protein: CASSLEGPESDTQYF. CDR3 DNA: TGCGCCAGCAGCTTGGAGGGACCAGAATCAGATACGCAGTATTTT.